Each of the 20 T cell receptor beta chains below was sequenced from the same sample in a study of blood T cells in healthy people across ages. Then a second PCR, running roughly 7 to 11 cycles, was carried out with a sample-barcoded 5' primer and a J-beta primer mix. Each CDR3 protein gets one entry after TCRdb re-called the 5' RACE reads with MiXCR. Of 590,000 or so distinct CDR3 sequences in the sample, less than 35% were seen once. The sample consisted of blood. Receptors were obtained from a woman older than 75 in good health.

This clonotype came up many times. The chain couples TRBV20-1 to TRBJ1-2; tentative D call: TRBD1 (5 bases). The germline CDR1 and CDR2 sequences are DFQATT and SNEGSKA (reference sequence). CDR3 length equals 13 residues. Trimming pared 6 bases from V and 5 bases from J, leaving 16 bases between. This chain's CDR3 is CSARRGADYGYTF. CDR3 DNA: TGCAGTGCCAGAAGAGGGGCAGATTATGGCTACACCTTC.

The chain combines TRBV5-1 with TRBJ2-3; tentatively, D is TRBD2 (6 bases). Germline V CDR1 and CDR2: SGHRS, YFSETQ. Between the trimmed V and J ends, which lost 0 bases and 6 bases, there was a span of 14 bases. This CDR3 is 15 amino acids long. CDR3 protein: CASSLETRSWDTQYF. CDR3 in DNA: TGCGCCAGCAGCTTGGAGACTAGATCTTGGGATACGCAGTATTTT.

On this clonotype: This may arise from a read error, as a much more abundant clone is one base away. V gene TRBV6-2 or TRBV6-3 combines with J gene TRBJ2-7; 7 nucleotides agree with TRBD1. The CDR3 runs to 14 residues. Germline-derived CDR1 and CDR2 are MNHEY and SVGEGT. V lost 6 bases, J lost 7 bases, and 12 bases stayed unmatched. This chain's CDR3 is CASRYLGQGEEQYF. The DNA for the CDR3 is TGTGCCAGCAGGTACCTCGGGCAGGGGGAAGAGCAGTACTTC.

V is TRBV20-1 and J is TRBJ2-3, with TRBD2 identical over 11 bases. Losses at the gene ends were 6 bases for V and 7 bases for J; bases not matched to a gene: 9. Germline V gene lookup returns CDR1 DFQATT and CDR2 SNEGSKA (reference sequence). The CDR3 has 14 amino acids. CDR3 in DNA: TGCAGTGCCCTTAGCGGGAGGGCCTTGTATACGCAGTATTTT. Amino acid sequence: CSALSGRALYTQYF.

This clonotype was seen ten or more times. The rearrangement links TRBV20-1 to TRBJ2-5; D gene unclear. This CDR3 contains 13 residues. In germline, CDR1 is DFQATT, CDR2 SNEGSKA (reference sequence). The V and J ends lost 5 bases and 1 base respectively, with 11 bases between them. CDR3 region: CSASLVPQETQYF. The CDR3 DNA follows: TGCAGTGCTTCATTAGTCCCCCAAGAGACCCAGTACTTC.

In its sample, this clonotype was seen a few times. CDR3 sequence: CASSRGTVNTEAFF. CDR3 bases: TGTGCCAGCAGCAGGGGGACAGTTAACACTGAAGCTTTCTTT. The chain combines TRBV7-9 with TRBJ1-1; 7 nucleotides line up with TRBD1. The length of the CDR3 is 14 residues. Trimming at V came to 5 bases and at J to 2 bases, leaving 5 bases not matched to a gene. CDR1 SEHNR and CDR2 FQNEAQ come from the germline V gene (reference sequence).

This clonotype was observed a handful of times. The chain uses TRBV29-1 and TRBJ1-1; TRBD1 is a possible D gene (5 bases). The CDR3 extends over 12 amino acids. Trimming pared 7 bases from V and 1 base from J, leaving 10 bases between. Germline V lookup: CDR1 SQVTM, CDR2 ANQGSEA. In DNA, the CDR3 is TGCAGCGGGCGAAGGGGGAACACTGAAGCTTTCTTT. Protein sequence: CSGRRGNTEAFF.

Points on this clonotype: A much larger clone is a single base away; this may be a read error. CDR3 coding DNA: TGTGCCAGCAGACCGGGACAGGGGAATGAAAAACGGTTTTTT. This sequence encodes CASRPGQGNEKRFF. J is TRBJ1-4 and V is TRBV27; TRBD1 matches at 10 bases. This CDR3 is 14 amino acids long. CDR1 MNHEY and CDR2 SMNVEV come from the germline V gene (reference sequence).

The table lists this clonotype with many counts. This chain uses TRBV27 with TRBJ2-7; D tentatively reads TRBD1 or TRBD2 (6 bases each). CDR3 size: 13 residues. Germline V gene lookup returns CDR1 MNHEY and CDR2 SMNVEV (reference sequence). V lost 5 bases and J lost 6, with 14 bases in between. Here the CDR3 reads CASSNRGAGEQYF. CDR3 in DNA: TGTGCCAGCAGTAATAGGGGGGCCGGCGAGCAGTACTTC.

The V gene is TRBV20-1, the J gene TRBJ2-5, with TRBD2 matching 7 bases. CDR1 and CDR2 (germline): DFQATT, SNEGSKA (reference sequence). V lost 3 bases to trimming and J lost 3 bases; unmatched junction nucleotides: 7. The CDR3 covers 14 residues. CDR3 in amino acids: CSASPRSGKETQYF. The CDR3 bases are TGCAGTGCTAGCCCCCGGAGCGGGAAAGAGACCCAGTACTTC.

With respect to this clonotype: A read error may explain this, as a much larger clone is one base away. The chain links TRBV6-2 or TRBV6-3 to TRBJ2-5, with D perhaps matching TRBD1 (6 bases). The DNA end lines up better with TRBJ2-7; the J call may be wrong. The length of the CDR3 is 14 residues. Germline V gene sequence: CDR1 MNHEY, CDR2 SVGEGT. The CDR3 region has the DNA TGTGCCAACAGCCTCCAACAGGGAGCGTACGAGCAGTACTTC. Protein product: CANSLQQGAYEQYF.

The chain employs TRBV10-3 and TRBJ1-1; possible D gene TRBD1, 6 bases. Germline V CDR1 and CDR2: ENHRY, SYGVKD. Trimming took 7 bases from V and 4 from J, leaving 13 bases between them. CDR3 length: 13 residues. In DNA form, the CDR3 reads TGTGCCATCACCGAGGGGGGGGGCACTGAAGCTTTCTTT. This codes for CAITEGGGTEAFF.

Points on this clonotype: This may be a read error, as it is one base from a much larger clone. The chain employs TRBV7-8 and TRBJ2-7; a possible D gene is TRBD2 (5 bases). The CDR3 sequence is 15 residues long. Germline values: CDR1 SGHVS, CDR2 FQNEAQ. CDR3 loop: CANSLALEGLNEQYF. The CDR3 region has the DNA TGTGCCAACAGCTTAGCGCTAGAGGGTCTGAACGAGCAGTACTTC. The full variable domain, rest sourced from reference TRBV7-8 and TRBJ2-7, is GAGVSQSPRYKVAKRGQDVALRCDPISGHVSLFWYQQALGQGPEFLTYFQNEAQLDKSGLPSDRFFAERPEGSVSTLKIQRTQQEDSAVYLCANSLALEGLNEQYFGPGTRLTVT.

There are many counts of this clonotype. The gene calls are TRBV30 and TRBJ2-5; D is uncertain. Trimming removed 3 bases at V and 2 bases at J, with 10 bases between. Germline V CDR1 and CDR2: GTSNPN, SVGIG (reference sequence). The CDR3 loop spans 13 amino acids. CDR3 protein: CAWRPGRQETQYF. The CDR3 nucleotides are TGTGCCTGGAGACCGGGTCGGCAAGAGACCCAGTACTTC.

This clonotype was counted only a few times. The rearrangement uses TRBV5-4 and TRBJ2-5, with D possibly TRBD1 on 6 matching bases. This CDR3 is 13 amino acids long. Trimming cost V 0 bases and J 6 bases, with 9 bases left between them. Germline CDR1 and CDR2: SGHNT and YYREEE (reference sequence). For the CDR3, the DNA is TGTGCCAGCAGCTTGGTGGGGGCACAGACCCAGTACTTC. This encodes CASSLVGAQTQYF.

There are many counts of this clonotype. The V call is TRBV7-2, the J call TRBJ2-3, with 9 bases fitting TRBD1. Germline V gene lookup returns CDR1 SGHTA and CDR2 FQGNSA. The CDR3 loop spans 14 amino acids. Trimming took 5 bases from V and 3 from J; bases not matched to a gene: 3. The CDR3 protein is CASSPQGATDTQYF. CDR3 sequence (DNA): TGTGCCAGCAGCCCACAGGGGGCAACAGATACGCAGTATTTT.

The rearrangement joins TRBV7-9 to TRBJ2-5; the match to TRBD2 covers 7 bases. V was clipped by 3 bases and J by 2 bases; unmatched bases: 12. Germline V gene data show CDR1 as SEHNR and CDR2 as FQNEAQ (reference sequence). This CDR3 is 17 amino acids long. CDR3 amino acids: CASSFFYGGGSQETQYF. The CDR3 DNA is TGTGCCAGCAGCTTTTTTTACGGTGGCGGGAGTCAAGAGACCCAGTACTTC.

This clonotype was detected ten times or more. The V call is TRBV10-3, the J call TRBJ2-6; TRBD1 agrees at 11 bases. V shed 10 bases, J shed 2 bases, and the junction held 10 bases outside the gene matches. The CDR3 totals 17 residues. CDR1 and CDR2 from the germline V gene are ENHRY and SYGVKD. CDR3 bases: TGTGCCACCGGACAGGGGGCGATTCGGGCTGGGGCCAACGTCCTGACTTTC. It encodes CATGQGAIRAGANVLTF.

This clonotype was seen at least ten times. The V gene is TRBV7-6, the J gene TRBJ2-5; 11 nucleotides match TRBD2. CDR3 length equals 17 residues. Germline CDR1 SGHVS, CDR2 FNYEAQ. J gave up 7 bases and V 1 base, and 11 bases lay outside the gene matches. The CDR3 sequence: CASSLGASGGPVATQYF. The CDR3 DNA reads TGTGCCAGCAGCTTAGGAGCTAGCGGGGGGCCCGTGGCGACCCAGTACTTC.

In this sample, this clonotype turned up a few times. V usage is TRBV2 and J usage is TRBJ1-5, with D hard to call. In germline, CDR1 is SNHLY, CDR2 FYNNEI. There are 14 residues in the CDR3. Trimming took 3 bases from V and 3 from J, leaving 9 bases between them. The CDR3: CASSEDGFNQPQHF. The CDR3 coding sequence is TGTGCCAGCAGTGAGGACGGATTCAATCAGCCCCAGCATTTT.